The clone carrying this T cell receptor (beta chain) showed up just a few times. Antigen specificity is unknown. This entry belongs to a study of CD8 T cells in ankylosing spondylitis. 5'-RACE, quantitative and with molecular barcodes, yielded the TCR beta libraries. TCRdb re-called the 5' RACE reads with MiXCR, one entry per CDR3 protein. The sample carries 800,000 to 900,000 distinct CDR3 sequences, 12% recorded once. The CDR3 contains 15 residues. V lost 5 bases, J lost 2 bases, and 15 bases lay in between. Germline CDR1 SGHTA, CDR2 FQGNSA. Study-level results: Matched ankylosing spondylitis synovial fluid reportedly contained a significantly enriched population of disease-linked clones. The authors found the disease-linked clones to be CD8+ and relatively rare in peripheral blood. Some of the motif variants had earlier been found in reactive arthritis patients' fluid and blood. In ankylosing spondylitis blood, a motif of eight highly homologous TCR beta variants appeared characteristic.

The gene calls are TRBV7-2 and TRBJ1-2, with a weak D call TRBD1 (5 bases). The receptor was isolated from a male donor with ankylosing spondylitis. Sequenced: blood, either unsorted or a sorted T cell fraction (not recorded which). CDR3 residues: CASSTTGTGNYGYTF. Here the CDR3 DNA reads TGTGCCAGCAGCACCACCGGGACGGGAAACTATGGCTACACCTTC. The entire variable domain, with the rest obtained from reference TRBV7-2 and TRBJ1-2, is as follows: GAGVSQSPSNKVTEKGKDVELRCDPISGHTALYWYRQSLGQGLEFLIYFQGNSAPDKSGLPSDRFSAERTGGSVSTLTIQRTQQEDSAVYLCASSTTGTGNYGYTFGSGTRLTVV.